Listed below are T cell receptor beta chains from one sample, sequenced in a study of T cell changes during pregnancy in multiple sclerosis. Clones were sequenced by immunoSEQ multiplex PCR, and TCRdb holds only the in-frame ones, with some missing. This table has some 110,000 clones, around 92% appearing once. The sample in question was peripheral blood, obtained after pregnancy. These receptors all come from a female donor with multiple sclerosis, enrolled in a pregnancy study. The CDR3 runs from the conserved cysteine through the conserved F or W. The D gene is left open where the match is weak. A clone size is listed for some rows: how often the clone was seen (once, few, many), or a class if it is expanded.

clone_size | d_call | j_call | cdr3_length | v_call | cdr3_aa | cdr3_nt
NA | NA | TRBJ2-2 | 15 | TRBV5-1 | CASSYSGLNTGELFF | TGCGCCAGCAGCTACTCAGGTTTGAACACCGGGGAGCTGTTTTTT
NA | TRBD2 | TRBJ2-5 | 19 | TRBV19 | CASSKGVSSGSWRLETQYF | TGTGCCAGTAGTAAAGGCGTGAGTAGCGGGAGTTGGAGGCTGGAGACCCAGTACTTC
once | TRBD2 | TRBJ2-1 | 14 | TRBV5-1 | CASSSGLAANEQFF | TGCGCCAGCAGTTCCGGACTAGCCGCGAATGAGCAGTTCTTC
NA | TRBD1 | TRBJ1-1 | 15 | TRBV4-1 | CASSQAGGKNTEAFF | TGCGCCAGCAGCCAAGCAGGGGGCAAGAACACTGAAGCTTTCTTT
NA | TRBD1 | TRBJ1-4 | 14 | TRBV2 | CASRDRVANEKLFF | TGTGCCAGCCGGGACAGGGTCGCTAATGAAAAACTGTTTTTT
NA | TRBD2 | TRBJ2-7 | 15 | TRBV6-6 | CASSYSGRESYEQYF | TGTGCCAGCAGTTACTCAGGGAGGGAAAGCTACGAGCAGTACTTC
NA | TRBD1 | TRBJ2-2 | 17 | TRBV5-1 | CASSLAIQGANTGELFF | TGCGCCAGCAGCTTGGCCATACAGGGGGCGAACACCGGGGAGCTGTTTTTT
NA | TRBD2 | TRBJ2-7 | 18 | TRBV7-8 | CASSLGASGGAGSYEQYF | TGTGCCAGCAGCTTAGGAGCTAGCGGGGGGGCCGGCTCCTACGAGCAGTACTTC
once | NA | TRBJ2-7 | 13 | TRBV18 | CASSPAGWYEQYF | TGTGCCAGCTCACCGGCGGGATGGTACGAGCAGTACTTC
NA | TRBD2 | TRBJ2-3 | 17 | TRBV5-1 | CASSLSRLAGVTDTQYF | TGCGCCAGCAGCTTGTCCAGACTAGCGGGAGTTACAGATACGCAGTATTTT
NA | NA | TRBJ1-2 | 15 | TRBV30 | CAWSVLRGGLYGYTF | TGTGCCTGGAGTGTACTGCGCGGGGGGCTGTATGGCTACACCTTC
NA | TRBD1 | TRBJ1-5 | 14 | TRBV30 | CAWSVGTGNQPQHF | TGTGCCTGGAGTGTCGGGACAGGGAATCAGCCCCAGCATTTT
NA | NA | TRBJ2-7 | 16 | TRBV18 | CASSRLHRGSSYEQYF | TGTGCCAGCTCACGTCTCCATCGGGGTAGCTCCTACGAGCAGTACTTC
NA | TRBD2 | TRBJ2-7 | 15 | TRBV5-1 | CASSPVGTSPYEQYF | TGCGCCAGCAGCCCGGTCGGGACTAGTCCCTACGAGCAGTACTTC
once | NA | TRBJ2-7 | 14 | TRBV5-4 | CASSLGQRPYEQYF | TGTGCCAGCAGCTTGGGACAGAGACCCTACGAGCAGTACTTC
NA | NA | TRBJ2-2 | 18 | TRBV21-1 | CASSSPGGTGANTGELFF | TGTGCCAGCAGCAGCCCCGGAGGGACCGGCGCGAACACCGGGGAGCTGTTTTTT
NA | TRBD1 | TRBJ2-2 | 16 | TRBV5-1 | CASSLIPGGVTGELFF | TGCGCCAGCAGCTTGATCCCAGGGGGCGTCACCGGGGAGCTGTTTTTT
NA | TRBD1 | TRBJ1-1 | 13 | TRBV5-1 | CASQTGRNTEAFF | TGCGCCAGTCAGACAGGGCGGAACACTGAAGCTTTCTTT
NA | TRBD2 | TRBJ2-1 | 18 | TRBV5-1 | CASSSRGTLAGGVNEQFF | TGCGCCAGCAGCTCGAGGGGCACACTAGCGGGAGGGGTAAATGAGCAGTTCTTC
once | NA | TRBJ2-1 | 12 | TRBV6-5 | CASSNERALQFF | TGTGCCAGCAGTAACGAGCGGGCGTTACAGTTCTTC
NA | TRBD1 | TRBJ1-5 | 16 | TRBV5-1 | CASSLAGQGNNQPQHF | TGCGCCAGCAGCTTGGCAGGACAGGGGAACAATCAGCCCCAGCATTTT
once | NA | TRBJ1-2 | 15 | TRBV27 | CASSLSRGGGVGYTF | TGTGCCAGCAGTTTATCCCGTGGTGGGGGCGTGGGCTACACCTTC
once | NA | TRBJ1-2 | 14 | TRBV28 | CASSLRQDDYGYTF | TGTGCCAGCAGTTTGCGACAGGACGACTATGGCTACACCTTC
NA | NA | TRBJ1-1 | 14 | TRBV5-1 | CASSLDRRNTEAFF | TGCGCCAGCAGCTTAGATCGGAGGAACACTGAAGCTTTCTTT
NA | NA | TRBJ1-3 | 13 | TRBV6-1 | CASGEQGRNTIYF | TGTGCCAGCGGGGAACAGGGTCGAAACACCATATATTTT
NA | NA | TRBJ2-7 | 12 | TRBV29-1 | CSAGLATYEQYF | TGCAGCGCCGGGCTAGCGACCTACGAGCAGTACTTC
NA | TRBD1 | TRBJ1-5 | 12 | TRBV29-1 | CSVGDRDQPQHF | TGCAGCGTGGGAGACAGGGATCAGCCCCAGCATTTT
NA | NA | TRBJ2-4 | 15 | TRBV10-1 | CATRRGVGAKNIQYF | TGCGCCACGCGCAGGGGAGTGGGAGCCAAAAACATTCAGTACTTC
NA | TRBD1 | TRBJ2-7 | 14 | TRBV6-5 | CATGTGTGPVEQYF | TGTGCCACGGGCACCGGGACAGGACCGGTCGAGCAGTACTTC
NA | NA | TRBJ1-1 | 13 | TRBV7-7 | CASSVNRRTEAFF | TGTGCCAGCAGCGTGAACAGGAGAACTGAAGCTTTCTTT
NA | TRBD2 | TRBJ2-5 | 16 | TRBV19 | CASSIGGLGFWETQYF | TGTGCCAGTAGTATAGGGGGACTAGGGTTTTGGGAGACCCAGTACTTC
NA | TRBD1 | TRBJ2-1 | 15 | TRBV2 | CASRTGTGTYNEQFF | TGTGCCAGCAGAACCGGGACAGGGACCTACAATGAGCAGTTCTTC
NA | TRBD1 | TRBJ2-1 | 14 | TRBV19 | CASTPRDRGNEQFF | TGTGCCAGTACCCCGCGGGACAGGGGGAATGAGCAGTTCTTC
NA | NA | TRBJ1-1 | 18 | TRBV18 | CASSPPGSVQASNTEAFF | TGTGCCAGCTCACCACCGGGATCAGTACAGGCTTCGAACACTGAAGCTTTCTTT
NA | NA | TRBJ2-7 | 12 | TRBV2 | CASSHYSYEQYF | TGTGCCAGCAGTCACTACTCCTACGAGCAGTACTTC
NA | TRBD1 | TRBJ1-4 | 15 | TRBV19 | CASSTTDRADEKLFF | TGTGCCAGTAGTACCACGGACAGGGCGGACGAAAAACTGTTTTTT
NA | NA | TRBJ2-1 | 15 | TRBV19 | CASSIAGVTYNEQFF | TGTGCCAGTAGTATAGCGGGGGTCACCTACAATGAGCAGTTCTTC
once | NA | TRBJ1-2 | 13 | TRBV7-9 | CASSLRGDYGYTF | TGTGCCAGCAGCTTACGGGGAGACTATGGCTACACCTTC
once | NA | TRBJ2-2 | 15 | TRBV14 | CASSRRLGNTGELFF | TGTGCCAGCAGCCGACGACTCGGGAACACCGGGGAGCTGTTTTTT
NA | NA | TRBJ2-3 | 13 | TRBV7-9 | CASSPRGPDTQYF | TGTGCCAGCAGCCCCCGAGGTCCGGATACGCAGTATTTT
NA | NA | TRBJ2-3 | 16 | TRBV9 | CASSVVAGRGTDTQYF | TGTGCCAGCAGCGTCGTGGCAGGTCGAGGCACAGATACGCAGTATTTT
NA | TRBD2 | TRBJ2-7 | 16 | TRBV28 | CASTPGGGRQAYEQYF | TGTGCCAGCACCCCCGGGGGGGGCCGACAAGCCTACGAGCAGTACTTC
NA | NA | TRBJ1-1 | 15 | TRBV18 | CASSPLGHPNTEAFF | TGTGCCAGCTCACCCCTAGGACACCCGAACACTGAAGCTTTCTTT
once | TRBD2 | TRBJ2-1 | 17 | TRBV18 | CASSPLAGESSYNEQFF | TGTGCCAGCTCACCCCTAGCGGGCGAAAGCTCCTACAATGAGCAGTTCTTC
NA | NA | TRBJ1-1 | 14 | TRBV30 | CAWRGTQGLTEAFF | TGTGCCTGGAGGGGAACCCAGGGGTTAACTGAAGCTTTCTTT
NA | TRBD2 | TRBJ2-1 | 16 | TRBV7-9 | CASSYPLAGVYNEQFF | TGTGCCAGCAGTTACCCACTAGCGGGAGTCTACAATGAGCAGTTCTTC
NA | TRBD2 | TRBJ2-5 | 18 | TRBV28 | CASSPPGLAGVRQETQYF | TGTGCCAGCAGTCCCCCGGGACTAGCGGGAGTTAGACAAGAGACCCAGTACTTC
NA | TRBD2 | TRBJ2-3 | 18 | TRBV18 | CASSPSGVRTLNTDTQYF | TGTGCCAGCTCCCCTAGCGGGGTCCGAACGTTAAACACAGATACGCAGTATTTT
NA | TRBD1 | TRBJ2-7 | 16 | TRBV7-9 | CASISGSGQGRYEQYF | TGTGCCAGCATCTCGGGCTCGGGACAGGGGCGATACGAGCAGTACTTC
NA | TRBD1 | TRBJ2-2 | 14 | TRBV5-1 | CASGLTGDTGELFF | TGCGCCAGCGGGCTGACAGGGGACACCGGGGAGCTGTTTTTT
NA | NA | TRBJ2-6 | 19 | TRBV30 | CAWSVRRQGIPPGANVLTF | TGTGCCTGGAGTGTAAGACGTCAGGGGATCCCACCTGGGGCCAACGTCCTGACTTTC
NA | TRBD1 | TRBJ2-2 | 15 | TRBV5-1 | CASQTRQGATRELFF | TGCGCCAGTCAGACCAGACAGGGGGCGACCAGGGAGCTGTTTTTT
NA | NA | TRBJ1-1 | 11 | TRBV15 | CATSRGQQAFF | TGTGCCACCAGCAGAGGACAGCAAGCTTTCTTT